The rows below give T cell receptor beta chains drawn from one sample of a study of shared clonotypes between healthy human individuals. Data came from immunoSEQ multiplex PCR; TCRdb stores just in-frame clones and leaves some out. Of 2 million to 2.5 million clones detected, 80% to 95% appear once; the ten largest clones hold 0.36%. The sequenced material came from naive CD4+ T cells from PBMCs. Every receptor here comes from a man in his late teens or twenties in good health. Some clones in this sample may be carry-over from other donors' samples. Each CDR3 is given with its conserved first and last residue. The D gene is left open where the match is weak. Clone size is stated in some rows and not others, as once, few, many or a class when expanded.

abundance: NA
len: 14
j_gene: TRBJ2-3
d_gene: TRBD1
v_gene: TRBV7-3
CDR3aa: CASSERTGPNTQYF
CDR3nt: TGTGCCAGCAGCGAGCGGACAGGACCAAATACGCAGTATTTT

abundance: NA
len: 13
j_gene: TRBJ2-7
d_gene: NA
v_gene: TRBV11-2
CDR3aa: CASSLVGPYEQYF
CDR3nt: TGTGCCAGCAGCTTAGTCGGACCCTACGAGCAGTACTTC

abundance: NA
len: 14
j_gene: TRBJ1-5
d_gene: NA
v_gene: TRBV6-4
CDR3aa: CASRGGDSNQPQHF
CDR3nt: TGTGCCAGCAGGGGGGGGGATAGCAATCAGCCCCAGCATTTT

abundance: NA
len: 13
j_gene: TRBJ2-7
d_gene: NA
v_gene: TRBV14
CDR3aa: CASSPGSFYEQYF
CDR3nt: TGTGCCAGCAGCCCAGGGTCCTTCTACGAGCAGTACTTC

abundance: once
len: 14
j_gene: TRBJ1-2
d_gene: NA
v_gene: TRBV9
CDR3aa: CASSVDSGNYGYTF
CDR3nt: TGTGCCAGCAGCGTGGATTCAGGGAACTATGGCTACACCTTC

abundance: NA
len: 15
j_gene: TRBJ1-2
d_gene: NA
v_gene: TRBV9
CDR3aa: CASSVDPGANYGYTF
CDR3nt: TGTGCCAGCAGCGTAGATCCAGGAGCTAACTATGGCTACACCTTC

abundance: NA
len: 14
j_gene: TRBJ2-4
d_gene: TRBD1
v_gene: TRBV28
CDR3aa: CASSAPGQGNIQYF
CDR3nt: TGTGCCAGCAGTGCCCCGGGACAGGGAAACATTCAGTACTTC

abundance: NA
len: 16
j_gene: TRBJ2-1
d_gene: TRBD2
v_gene: TRBV4-2
CDR3aa: CASSQFLAGGPNEQFF
CDR3nt: TGTGCCAGCAGCCAATTTCTGGCGGGAGGGCCAAATGAGCAGTTCTTC

abundance: NA
len: 15
j_gene: TRBJ2-7
d_gene: NA
v_gene: TRBV5-1
CDR3aa: CASSPTTGSPGEQYF
CDR3nt: TGCGCCAGCAGCCCCACGACGGGTAGTCCTGGCGAGCAGTACTTC

abundance: NA
len: 15
j_gene: TRBJ2-5
d_gene: TRBD1
v_gene: TRBV6-5
CDR3aa: CASSSGTGVLETQYF
CDR3nt: TGTGCCAGCAGTTCCGGGACAGGGGTCTTAGAGACCCAGTACTTC

abundance: NA
len: 12
j_gene: TRBJ2-3
d_gene: TRBD2
v_gene: TRBV29-1
CDR3aa: CSVRDYTDTQYF
CDR3nt: TGCAGCGTTAGGGACTACACAGATACGCAGTATTTT

abundance: NA
len: 15
j_gene: TRBJ1-3
d_gene: NA
v_gene: TRBV6-5
CDR3aa: CASSYTKASGNTIYF
CDR3nt: TGTGCCAGCAGTTACACTAAGGCGTCTGGAAACACCATATATTTT

abundance: NA
len: 14
j_gene: TRBJ1-2
d_gene: NA
v_gene: TRBV5-1
CDR3aa: CASSPEQGAEGYTF
CDR3nt: TGCGCCAGCAGCCCTGAACAAGGGGCGGAGGGCTACACCTTC

abundance: NA
len: 16
j_gene: TRBJ2-7
d_gene: NA
v_gene: TRBV5-1
CDR3aa: CASSFGTVLSSYEQYF
CDR3nt: TGCGCCAGCAGCTTCGGGACGGTACTTAGCTCCTACGAGCAGTACTTC

abundance: NA
len: 14
j_gene: TRBJ2-5
d_gene: NA
v_gene: TRBV28
CDR3aa: CASTDPGVAETQYF
CDR3nt: TGTGCCAGCACCGATCCCGGGGTTGCGGAGACCCAGTACTTC

abundance: NA
len: 15
j_gene: TRBJ2-3
d_gene: NA
v_gene: TRBV6-5
CDR3aa: CASSLNGAGTDTQYF
CDR3nt: TGTGCCAGCAGTCTGAACGGGGCAGGCACAGATACGCAGTATTTT

abundance: NA
len: 16
j_gene: TRBJ2-1
d_gene: TRBD2
v_gene: TRBV6-5
CDR3aa: CASSYRFSGIRDEQFF
CDR3nt: TGTGCCAGCAGTTACAGATTTAGCGGGATAAGAGATGAGCAGTTCTTC

abundance: NA
len: 15
j_gene: TRBJ1-2
d_gene: NA
v_gene: TRBV7-9
CDR3aa: CASSLGVVGSYSYTF
CDR3nt: TGTGCCAGCAGCTTAGGGGTCGTGGGAAGCTATAGCTACACCTTC

abundance: NA
len: 15
j_gene: TRBJ1-5
d_gene: TRBD1
v_gene: TRBV4-3
CDR3aa: CASSPTGQGTQPQHF
CDR3nt: TGCGCCAGCAGCCCAACGGGACAGGGCACTCAGCCCCAGCATTTT

abundance: NA
len: 15
j_gene: TRBJ2-2
d_gene: NA
v_gene: TRBV2
CDR3aa: CASIQGGPGTGELFF
CDR3nt: TGTGCCAGCATTCAGGGTGGCCCGGGGACCGGGGAGCTGTTTTTT

abundance: NA
len: 16
j_gene: TRBJ2-7
d_gene: TRBD2
v_gene: TRBV15
CDR3aa: CATSTPPMGGKLEQYF
CDR3nt: TGTGCCACCAGCACCCCCCCGATGGGGGGGAAGCTGGAGCAGTACTTC

abundance: once
len: 14
j_gene: TRBJ2-5
d_gene: NA
v_gene: TRBV7-6
CDR3aa: CASSLMATQETQYF
CDR3nt: TGTGCCAGCAGCTTGATGGCAACCCAAGAGACCCAGTACTTC

abundance: NA
len: 15
j_gene: TRBJ2-7
d_gene: NA
v_gene: TRBV6-1
CDR3aa: CASRAGGATSYEQYF
CDR3nt: TGTGCCAGCAGGGCGGGTGGTGCTACTTCCTACGAGCAGTACTTC

abundance: NA
len: 15
j_gene: TRBJ1-5
d_gene: NA
v_gene: TRBV19
CDR3aa: CASSYSQGNNQPQHF
CDR3nt: TGTGCCAGTAGCTACTCCCAGGGTAACAATCAGCCCCAGCATTTT

abundance: NA
len: 13
j_gene: TRBJ1-5
d_gene: NA
v_gene: TRBV5-1
CDR3aa: CASSLTADQPQHF
CDR3nt: TGCGCCAGCAGCTTAACGGCGGATCAGCCCCAGCATTTT

abundance: NA
len: 15
j_gene: TRBJ2-7
d_gene: NA
v_gene: TRBV11-2
CDR3aa: CASSLGAGVSYEQYF
CDR3nt: TGTGCCAGCAGCTTAGGGGCAGGGGTTTCCTACGAGCAGTACTTC

abundance: NA
len: 11
j_gene: TRBJ2-2
d_gene: NA
v_gene: TRBV11-3
CDR3aa: CASSGSGELFF
CDR3nt: TGTGCCAGCAGCGGGTCCGGGGAGCTGTTTTTT

abundance: NA
len: 13
j_gene: TRBJ2-3
d_gene: NA
v_gene: TRBV14
CDR3aa: CASSRIDTDTQYF
CDR3nt: TGTGCCAGCAGCCGCATAGACACAGATACGCAGTATTTT

abundance: NA
len: 16
j_gene: TRBJ2-5
d_gene: TRBD1
v_gene: TRBV28
CDR3aa: CASRLGTGRGQETQYF
CDR3nt: TGTGCCAGCAGACTGGGGACAGGGAGGGGGCAAGAGACCCAGTACTTC

abundance: NA
len: 15
j_gene: TRBJ2-3
d_gene: NA
v_gene: TRBV5-4
CDR3aa: CASSLWAPSTDTQYF
CDR3nt: TGTGCCAGCAGCTTGTGGGCCCCGAGCACAGATACGCAGTATTTT

abundance: NA
len: 15
j_gene: TRBJ2-7
d_gene: TRBD2
v_gene: TRBV27
CDR3aa: CASSFSPGTTYEQYF
CDR3nt: TGTGCCAGCAGTTTTTCCCCCGGGACTACCTACGAGCAGTACTTC

abundance: few
len: 13
j_gene: TRBJ1-1
d_gene: TRBD1
v_gene: TRBV5-6
CDR3aa: CASSRDRSTEAFF
CDR3nt: TGTGCCAGCAGCCGGGACAGGAGCACTGAAGCTTTCTTT

abundance: NA
len: 15
j_gene: TRBJ2-5
d_gene: TRBD2
v_gene: TRBV7-2
CDR3aa: CASSLGLATGETQYF
CDR3nt: TGTGCCAGCAGCTTAGGACTAGCCACCGGGGAGACCCAGTACTTC

abundance: NA
len: 16
j_gene: TRBJ1-4
d_gene: NA
v_gene: TRBV18
CDR3aa: CASSPGQLATNEKLFF
CDR3nt: TGTGCCAGCTCACCCGGACAGCTTGCAACTAATGAAAAACTGTTTTTT

abundance: NA
len: 13
j_gene: TRBJ2-5
d_gene: NA
v_gene: TRBV27
CDR3aa: CASSRTVQETQYF
CDR3nt: TGTGCCAGCAGTCGGACGGTACAAGAGACCCAGTACTTC

abundance: NA
len: 16
j_gene: TRBJ2-1
d_gene: TRBD1
v_gene: TRBV28
CDR3aa: CASSRGGQGGVNEQFF
CDR3nt: TGTGCCAGCAGCCGTGGGGGACAGGGGGGAGTCAATGAGCAGTTCTTC

abundance: NA
len: 19
j_gene: TRBJ2-6
d_gene: TRBD2
v_gene: TRBV6-1
CDR3aa: CASSVGLAGVGAGANVLTF
CDR3nt: TGTGCCAGCAGTGTCGGACTAGCGGGAGTGGGTGCCGGGGCCAACGTCCTGACTTTC